These 2 T cell receptor beta chains originate from one sample sequenced in a study of T-cell memory formation after mild COVID-19. Via MiXCR, TCRdb re-called the 5' RACE reads, giving one row per CDR3 protein. The sample lists about 430,000 distinct CDR3 sequences, roughly a quarter occurring once. Sample: PBMCs or a T cell subset sorted from them (not recorded which). The source is an adult woman who had mild COVID-19 (a few samples of this study predate the infection). Cell type and time point are not known.

The V and J genes are TRBV12-3 or TRBV12-4 and TRBJ2-7, with 8 positions matching TRBD1. This CDR3 has 14 amino acids. After removal of 5 bases from V and 7 bases from J, the junction contained 10 bases not matched to a gene. CDR3 sequence (DNA): TGTGCCAGCAGTCCCGGGACAGGCGTTGGTGAGCAGTACTTC. Protein: CASSPGTGVGEQYF.

This clonotype has a handful of counts. The genes are TRBV7-2 and TRBJ1-6; 9 bases line up with TRBD1. J gave up 8 bases and V 5 bases, and 4 bases lay outside the gene matches. From germline, CDR1 is SGHTA and CDR2 FQGNSA. The CDR3 is made up of 14 amino acids. CDR3 sequence: CASSPRTGDSPLHF. The CDR3 DNA is TGTGCCAGCAGCCCACGGACAGGGGATTCACCCCTCCACTTT.